This record looks at one T cell receptor beta chain sequence and its context. The germline CDR1 and CDR2 sequences are SGDLS and YYNGEE. Trimming took 2 bases from V and 6 from J; bases not matched to a gene: 3. This CDR3 contains 14 residues. The sample is drawn from a study of technical replicates of blood from a handful of donors. Assay used: immunoSEQ multiplex PCR; TCRdb lists only in-frame clones, some missing. The sample has 50,000 to 70,000 clones; roughly 89% are singletons. This TCR was sampled from a human donor in good health. Some clones in this sample may be carry-over from other donors' samples. Sequencing used PBMCs. The chain recombines TRBV9 with TRBJ2-3, with TRBD2 matching over 10 bases. In DNA form, the CDR3 reads TGTGCCAGCAGCGTTGCTAGCGGGAGCGATACGCAGTATTTT. It is translated as CASSVASGSDTQYF.